These 31 T cell receptor beta chains were all obtained from the same sample, sequenced in a study of CXCR3-negative and CXCR3-positive naive CD8 T cells. Study outcomes and limitations: CXCR3-positive naive cells had more hydrophobic TRB CDR3s than CXCR3-negative naive cells.

The authors made the TRB cDNA libraries by 5' RACE using UMI labels. TCRdb reprocessed the 5' RACE reads, keeping one entry per CDR3 protein, no DNA. The sample features 75,000 to 100,000 distinct CDR3 sequences, with 0.82% in its top ten. The antigens for these receptors are not known. Material: naive CXCR3+ CD8+ T cells from blood. The subset: CD45RO-CCR7+CD27+CD95- naive CD8+ T cells expressing CXCR3 (TNR3+). Source of these receptors: a human donor in good health. Some clones in this sample may be carry-over from other donors' samples.

The chain carries TRBV6-4 and TRBJ2-1. The CDR3 spans 13 residues. Germline CDR1 is MRHNA and CDR2 is SNTAGT. The CDR3 spells CASSDGSNGEQFF.

This chain connects TRBV19 to TRBJ2-7; TCRdb proposes TRBD1, but this gene call is untestable without DNA. There are 17 residues in the CDR3. Germline loops: CDR1 LNHDA, CDR2 SQIVND (reference sequence). The CDR3 loop reads CASSIIVVTGSFYEQYF.

The chain carries TRBV28 and TRBJ2-3; absent DNA, TCRdb's TRBD1 call cannot be checked. Germline CDR1 reads MDHEN; CDR2 reads SYDVKM. The CDR3 is made up of 16 amino acids. The CDR3 is CASSLFVGVSTDTQYF.

The V gene is TRBV28, the J gene TRBJ1-2. Germline V gene sequence: CDR1 MDHEN, CDR2 SYDVKM. CDR3 length: 16 residues. The chain's CDR3 is CASSTRREGVNYGYTF.

This chain uses TRBV12-3 or TRBV12-4 with TRBJ1-3; the TCRdb call, TRBD1, lacks DNA for checking. The CDR3 is made up of 15 amino acids. The CDR3 loop is CAGVQGSSSGNTIYF.

V usage is TRBV7-6 and J usage is TRBJ1-6; the TCRdb D gene call, TRBD1, has no DNA to confirm it. The CDR3 sequence is 16 residues long. The germline V gene has CDR1 SGHVS and CDR2 FNYEAQ. The CDR3 loop reads CASSLGETGTVSPLHF.

J is TRBJ2-7 and V is TRBV7-9. There are 12 residues in the CDR3. The germline CDR1 and CDR2 sequences are SEHNR and FQNEAQ (reference sequence). CDR3 sequence reads: CASSLSPYEQYF.

CDR3 loop: CSVRPPSSYEQYF. This rearrangement joins TRBV29-1 to TRBJ2-7; TCRdb's assignment of TRBD2 cannot be checked, as there is no DNA. The CDR3 runs to 13 residues. Germline assignment: CDR1 SQVTM and CDR2 ANQGSEA.

The V call is TRBV10-2, the J call TRBJ1-1; TCRdb lists TRBD1, though no DNA is available to test this call. Germline V gives CDR1 WSHSY, CDR2 SAAADI. The CDR3 sequence is 13 residues long. CDR3 sequence reads: CASSERTATEAFF.

V gene TRBV28 combines with J gene TRBJ2-3. The V gene's germline CDR1 is MDHEN and CDR2 SYDVKM. The CDR3 sequence is 13 residues long. The CDR3 protein is CASSGRIRDTQYF.

V and J are TRBV5-1 and TRBJ2-7; the D gene TCRdb calls, TRBD1, cannot be checked with no DNA. Per germline, CDR1 SGHRS and CDR2 YFSETQ. The CDR3 loop spans 13 amino acids. CDR3 sequence: CASINDREGEQYF.

The chain recombines TRBV4-1 with TRBJ1-1; no DNA is available, so the TRBD1 call from TCRdb remains unchecked. CDR1 and CDR2 (germline): MGHRA, YSYEKL. The CDR3 sequence is 14 residues long. The CDR3 here is CASSAGTGWAEAFF.

The rearrangement joins TRBV9 to TRBJ2-1; the TCRdb D gene call, TRBD1, has no DNA to confirm it. CDR3 length equals 14 residues. In germline, CDR1 is SGDLS, CDR2 YYNGEE. CDR3 residues: CASSAGGIINEQFF.

The gene calls are TRBV29-1 and TRBJ2-7. There are 13 residues in the CDR3. Germline V CDR1 and CDR2: SQVTM, ANQGSEA. The CDR3 loop is CSVSHASSYEQYF.

The V and J genes are TRBV29-1 and TRBJ1-2. The V gene's germline CDR1 is SQVTM and CDR2 ANQGSEA. The CDR3 consists of 14 residues. CDR3 protein: CSVEPMEEHHGYTF.

This chain uses TRBV29-1 with TRBJ2-1. CDR3 size: 13 residues. CDR1 and CDR2 from the germline V gene are SQVTM and ANQGSEA. The CDR3 protein is CSVAGGPDNEQFF.

The V call is TRBV5-6, the J call TRBJ2-5. Germline V lookup: CDR1 SGHDT, CDR2 YYEEEE. The CDR3 is made up of 14 amino acids. The CDR3 loop reads CASSFKLPQETQYF. Using reference TRBV5-6 and TRBJ2-5 for the parts outside the CDR3, the full variable domain is DAGVTQSPTHLIKTRGQQVTLRCSPKSGHDTVSWYQQALGQGPQFIFQYYEEEERQRGNFPDRFSGHQFPNYSSELNVNALLLGDSALYLCASSFKLPQETQYFGPGTRLLVL.

The chain couples TRBV11-2 to TRBJ2-3; TCRdb's D gene call, TRBD1, goes unchecked for lack of DNA. Germline CDR1 reads SGHAT; CDR2 reads FQNNGV. The CDR3 runs to 15 residues. CDR3 residues: CASSLSRGATDTQYF.

The J gene is TRBJ1-2, the V gene TRBV28; without DNA, the TCRdb call of TRBD1 cannot be checked. Germline CDR1 reads MDHEN; CDR2 reads SYDVKM. The length of the CDR3 is 15 residues. CDR3 protein: CASVGRGSSNYGYTF.

The chain recombines TRBV5-1 with TRBJ2-3; TCRdb picks TRBD2, but there is no DNA to check that call. The CDR3 length is 16 residues. Per germline, CDR1 SGHRS and CDR2 YFSETQ. The chain's CDR3 is CASSLDWTSGPDTQYF.

V usage is TRBV7-9 and J usage is TRBJ1-6. The CDR3 loop spans 15 amino acids. Germline V gene data show CDR1 as SEHNR and CDR2 as FQNEAQ (reference sequence). The CDR3 is CASSLDAHANSPLHF.

The chain uses TRBV28 and TRBJ2-1; there is no DNA to check the TCRdb D call of TRBD2. The germline gives CDR1 MDHEN, CDR2 SYDVKM. The CDR3 loop spans 16 amino acids. The CDR3 sequence: CSSNAGTSGGANEQFF. The entire variable domain, with the rest obtained from reference TRBV28 and TRBJ2-1, is as follows: DVKVTQSSRYLVKRTGEKVFLECVQDMDHENMFWYRQDPGLGLRLIYFSYDVKMKEKGDIPEGYSVSREKKERFSLILESASTNQTSMYLCSSNAGTSGGANEQFFGPGTRLTVL.

CDR3 protein: CASSSTGSGWAQYF. This chain connects TRBV7-2 to TRBJ2-5; lacking DNA, the TRBD2 call made by TCRdb goes unchecked. Germline CDR1 SGHTA, CDR2 FQGNSA. This CDR3 has 14 amino acids.

J is TRBJ2-7 and V is TRBV5-1; as DNA is missing, the TRBD1 call by TCRdb cannot be tested. The CDR3 runs 14 residues. CDR1 and CDR2 from the germline V gene are SGHRS and YFSETQ. CDR3: CASSDLGQANEQYF. The full variable domain, with the rest looked up from reference TRBV5-1 and TRBJ2-7, is KAGVTQTPRYLIKTRGQQVTLSCSPISGHRSVSWYQQTPGQGLQFLFEYFSETQRNKGNFPGRFSGRQFSNSRSEMNVSTLELGDSALYLCASSDLGQANEQYFGPGTRLTVT.

The chain uses TRBV11-2 and TRBJ2-3. CDR3 length equals 13 residues. Germline-derived CDR1 and CDR2 are SGHAT and FQNNGV. CDR3 amino acids: CASSYYTTDTQYF.

This rearrangement joins TRBV10-3 to TRBJ1-1; there is no DNA to check the TCRdb D call of TRBD1. Germline CDR1 is ENHRY and CDR2 is SYGVKD. This CDR3 is 16 amino acids long. The CDR3: CAISKTGETMNTEAFF.

The chain carries TRBV6-6 and TRBJ2-5; lacking DNA, the TRBD1 call made by TCRdb goes unchecked. Germline loops: CDR1 MNHNY, CDR2 SVGAGI (reference sequence). The CDR3 runs 14 residues. CDR3 residues: CASSYSGQGVTQYF.

The CDR3 is CASSLDAPGEEWYQETQYF. This chain joins TRBV11-2 and TRBJ2-5. CDR1 and CDR2 (germline): SGHAT, FQNNGV. The CDR3 is made up of 19 amino acids.

CDR3: CASSPDRPSSYNSPLHF. J is TRBJ1-6 and V is TRBV5-1; without DNA, the TCRdb call of TRBD1 cannot be checked. CDR3 length: 17 residues. The germline CDR1 and CDR2 sequences are SGHRS and YFSETQ. The full variable domain, in which reference TRBV5-1 and TRBJ1-6 provide the parts outside the CDR3, is KAGVTQTPRYLIKTRGQQVTLSCSPISGHRSVSWYQQTPGQGLQFLFEYFSETQRNKGNFPGRFSGRQFSNSRSEMNVSTLELGDSALYLCASSPDRPSSYNSPLHFGNGTRLTVT.

The chain carries TRBV7-9 and TRBJ1-2; TCRdb calls TRBD1, which cannot be checked without DNA. Germline V gene data show CDR1 as SEHNR and CDR2 as FQNEAQ (reference sequence). The CDR3 runs to 14 residues. The CDR3 sequence is CASSLSHRVDGYTF.

J is TRBJ2-1 and V is TRBV7-9. The CDR3 runs 12 residues. Germline loops: CDR1 SEHNR, CDR2 FQNEAQ (reference sequence). The CDR3 is CASSPGTNEQFF.